This TCR beta chain was captured in a study of blood T cell repertoires in COVID-19. Study as a whole: Sources were T cells, B-cell-depleted T cells, or PBMCs; the material itself was cDNA or gDNA.

This clone has more than one count but fewer than ten. The assay was immunoSEQ multiplex PCR, and TCRdb's table has in-frame clones only and misses some. The repertoire holds fewer than 300,000 clones, with approximately 87% as singletons. The sequence was obtained from a woman aged 50 to 60 with acute or convalescent COVID-19. The specimen was peripheral blood.

CDR3 sequence: CASSHPLTGANYGYTF. DNA for the CDR3: TGCGCCAGCAGCCACCCGCTAACAGGAGCTAACTATGGCTACACCTTC. This chain links TRBV4-3 with TRBJ1-2; D may be TRBD1 (5 bases). This CDR3 comprises 16 residues. Trimming pared 3 bases from V and 0 bases from J, leaving 14 bases between. CDR1 and CDR2 (germline): LGHNA, YSLEER.